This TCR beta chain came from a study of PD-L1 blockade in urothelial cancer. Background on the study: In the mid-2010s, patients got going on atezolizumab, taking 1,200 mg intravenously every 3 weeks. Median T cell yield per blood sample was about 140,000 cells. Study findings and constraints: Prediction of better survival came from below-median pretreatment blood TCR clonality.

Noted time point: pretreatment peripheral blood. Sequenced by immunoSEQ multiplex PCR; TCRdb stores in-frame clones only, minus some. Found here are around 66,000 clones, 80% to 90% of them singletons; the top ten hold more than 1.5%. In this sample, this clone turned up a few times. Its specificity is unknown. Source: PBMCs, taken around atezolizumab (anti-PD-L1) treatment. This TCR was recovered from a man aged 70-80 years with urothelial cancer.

The CDR3 DNA follows: TGTGCCATCAGTGAGGATGGGACAGGACGGGAGACCCAGTACTTC. Its translation is CAISEDGTGRETQYF. The V call is TRBV10-3, the J call TRBJ2-5, with 8 positions matching TRBD1. CDR1 is ENHRY and CDR2 is SYGVKD in the germline V gene. After removal of 2 bases from V and 5 bases from J, the junction contained 7 bases not matched to a gene. The CDR3 is 15 amino acids.